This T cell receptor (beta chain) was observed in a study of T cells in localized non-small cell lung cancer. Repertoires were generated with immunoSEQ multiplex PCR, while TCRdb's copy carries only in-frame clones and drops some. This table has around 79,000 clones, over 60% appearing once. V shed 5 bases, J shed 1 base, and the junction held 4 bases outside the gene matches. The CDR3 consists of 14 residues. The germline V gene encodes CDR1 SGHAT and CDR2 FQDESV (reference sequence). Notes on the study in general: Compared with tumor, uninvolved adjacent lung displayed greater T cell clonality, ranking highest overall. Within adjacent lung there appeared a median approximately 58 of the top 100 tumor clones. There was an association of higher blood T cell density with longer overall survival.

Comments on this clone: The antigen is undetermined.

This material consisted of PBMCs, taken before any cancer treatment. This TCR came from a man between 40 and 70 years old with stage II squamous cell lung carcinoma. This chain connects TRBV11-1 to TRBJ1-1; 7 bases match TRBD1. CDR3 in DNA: TGTGCCAGCAGCCCGGGGGACAGGAACACTGAAGCTTTCTTT. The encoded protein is CASSPGDRNTEAFF.